Presented here are 15 T cell receptor beta chains from one specimen sequenced in a study of shared clonotypes between healthy human individuals. CD45RO-negative, CCR7-positively selected cells formed the naive CD8 fraction, excluding terminally differentiated effector memory CD45RA+ cells. The method was immunoSEQ multiplex PCR; TCRdb's version includes in-frame clones alone and lacks a portion of them. This sample carries about 2.1 million clones, roughly 93% of them seen once, and the ten largest clones take about 1.7%. The sequencing input was naive CD8+ T cells from PBMCs. The receptors were gathered from a young man in good health. Some clones in this sample may be carry-over from other donors' samples.

Only a few counts were recorded for this clone. V gene TRBV7-9 combines with J gene TRBJ1-1; weak D call: TRBD1 (6 bases). V was pared by 4 bases and J by 6 bases, with 21 bases between. This CDR3 is 16 amino acids long. Germline CDR1 and CDR2: SEHNR and FQNEAQ (reference sequence). CDR3 sequence reads: CASSSAEKTGRPEAFF. The CDR3 DNA is TGTGCCAGCAGCTCAGCAGAGAAAACAGGGAGGCCTGAAGCTTTCTTT.

The chain recombines TRBV27 with TRBJ1-2; possible D gene TRBD1, 6 bases. V dropped 7 bases and J dropped 8 bases, with 14 bases sitting between them. The CDR3 consists of 12 residues. Germline lookup yields CDR1 MNHEY and CDR2 SMNVEV (reference sequence). The CDR3 DNA reads as TGTGCCAGCAAACAGGGAGGAGGAGGCTACACCTTC. This gives the protein CASKQGGGGYTF.

The chain employs TRBV28 and TRBJ1-3; D is possibly TRBD1 (6 bases). Germline values: CDR1 MDHEN, CDR2 SYDVKM. V dropped 6 bases and J dropped 0 bases, with 15 bases sitting between them. The CDR3 length is 16 residues. The CDR3 sequence: CASRTGFTYSGNTIYF. The CDR3 nucleotides are TGTGCCAGCAGAACAGGGTTCACGTACTCTGGAAACACCATATATTTT.

The chain employs TRBV10-3 and TRBJ2-7; the D is unclear. The germline gives CDR1 ENHRY, CDR2 SYGVKD. Trimming cost V 3 bases and J 6 bases, with 9 bases left between them. The CDR3 loop spans 12 amino acids. CDR3 loop: CAISDGSAEQYF. CDR3 DNA sequence: TGTGCCATCAGTGACGGTTCGGCCGAGCAGTACTTC.

The gene calls are TRBV6-4 and TRBJ2-1; D ambiguous. Germline V gives CDR1 MRHNA, CDR2 SNTAGT. Trimming removed 0 bases at V and 8 bases at J, with 8 bases between. This CDR3 has 13 amino acids. The CDR3: CASSDSVGDEQFF. CDR3 bases: TGTGCCAGCAGTGACTCTGTAGGTGATGAGCAGTTCTTC.

This clone was recorded once. The chain combines TRBV27 with TRBJ2-7, with 7 bases fitting TRBD1. Losses at the gene ends were 6 bases for V and 3 bases for J; bases not matched to a gene: 8. CDR1 is MNHEY, CDR2 SMNVEV, per germline (reference sequence). The CDR3 totals 14 residues. CDR3 in DNA: TGTGCCAGCAGCTCCGGGACAGCTAACTACGAGCAGTACTTC. Amino acids: CASSSGTANYEQYF.

This chain joins TRBV27 and TRBJ2-1; 8 positions agree with TRBD2. CDR3 length equals 16 residues. J was trimmed by 4 bases and V by 2 bases; bases with no gene match: 7. Germline CDR1 reads MNHEY; CDR2 reads SMNVEV (reference sequence). CDR3 amino acids: CASSLPAGGPYNEQFF. The CDR3 DNA reads as TGTGCCAGCAGTTTACCGGCGGGAGGACCTTACAATGAGCAGTTCTTC.

The chain joins TRBV19 to TRBJ2-7, with D hard to call. Germline V CDR1 and CDR2: LNHDA, SQIVND (reference sequence). This CDR3 spans 13 amino acids. The germline V and J ends were trimmed by 3 bases and 5 bases, with 11 bases remaining between them. As DNA, the CDR3 is TGTGCCAGTAGTATCAAGGGTCTGAACGAGCAGTACTTC. This gives the protein CASSIKGLNEQYF.

This chain links TRBV27 with TRBJ2-1; the D gene could be TRBD1 or TRBD2 (5 bases each). The CDR3 sequence is 14 residues long. The V end was cut by 6 bases, the J end by 0 bases, with 9 bases between. In germline, CDR1 is MNHEY, CDR2 SMNVEV (reference sequence). CDR3 residues: CASRPGPSYNEQFF. DNA of the CDR3: TGTGCCAGCAGACCGGGGCCCTCCTACAATGAGCAGTTCTTC.

The chain joins TRBV27 to TRBJ2-2; the D is unclear. The ends were cut back, 5 bases at V and 6 bases at J, with 22 bases in the middle. Germline CDR1 MNHEY, CDR2 SMNVEV (reference sequence). The CDR3 runs to 17 residues. CDR3 loop: CASSHLNVWGVSGELFF. Here the CDR3 DNA reads TGTGCCAGCAGTCATCTGAATGTTTGGGGTGTCTCCGGGGAGCTGTTTTTT.

This chain connects TRBV28 to TRBJ2-1, with TRBD1 matching over 8 bases. V lost 6 bases, J lost 4 bases, and 14 bases stayed unmatched. Germline loops: CDR1 MDHEN, CDR2 SYDVKM. This CDR3 has 17 amino acids. The CDR3: CASRSSGGSAGYNEQFF. Here the CDR3 DNA reads TGTGCCAGCAGGAGTTCAGGGGGCAGCGCGGGTTACAATGAGCAGTTCTTC.

The chain joins TRBV6-4 to TRBJ2-1, with 8 bases fitting TRBD2. The germline gives CDR1 MRHNA, CDR2 SNTAGT. Losses at the gene ends were 2 bases for V and 9 bases for J; bases not matched to a gene: 9. This CDR3 is built from 15 residues. The CDR3 bases are TGTGCCAGCAGTGACGGTCCAGCGGGAGTATCTGAGCAGTTCTTC. Translating gives CASSDGPAGVSEQFF.

V usage is TRBV27 and J usage is TRBJ2-1; 7 nucleotides agree with TRBD1. Trimming cost V 6 bases and J 6 bases; bases outside gene matches: 11. The V gene's germline CDR1 is MNHEY and CDR2 SMNVEV (reference sequence). CDR3 length: 15 residues. The CDR3 is CASSYRDRLANEQFF. CDR3 sequence (DNA): TGTGCCAGCAGCTACCGGGACAGACTGGCCAATGAGCAGTTCTTC.

This clone was counted once. Within the sample, other DNA sequences also encode this same CDR3. The chain uses TRBV28 and TRBJ1-1; no definite D call. CDR3 size: 13 residues. Germline V gene data show CDR1 as MDHEN and CDR2 as SYDVKM. V was pared by 5 bases and J by 1 base, with 8 bases between. CDR3 sequence (DNA): TGTGCCAGCAGTCTCACTTCGAACACTGAAGCTTTCTTT. Translating gives CASSLTSNTEAFF. The full variable domain, with the rest looked up from reference TRBV28 and TRBJ1-1, is DVKVTQSSRYLVKRTGEKVFLECVQDMDHENMFWYRQDPGLGLRLIYFSYDVKMKEKGDIPEGYSVSREKKERFSLILESASTNQTSMYLCASSLTSNTEAFFGQGTRLTVV.

The chain is built from TRBV28 and TRBJ1-1, with D perhaps TRBD1 (6 bases). CDR1 and CDR2 from the germline V gene are MDHEN and SYDVKM. This CDR3 is 12 amino acids long. The ends were cut back, 7 bases at V and 6 bases at J, with 12 bases in the middle. CDR3 bases: TGTGCCAGCAATCGACAGGAGGCTGAAGCTTTCTTT. Its protein is CASNRQEAEAFF.